This T cell receptor (beta chain) was found in a study of T cells after yellow fever vaccination. TCRdb reprocessed the 5' RACE reads via MiXCR and lists one record per CDR3 protein. Among 230,000 or so distinct CDR3 sequences listed, about 3.5% were seen once. Germline loops: CDR1 MGHDK, CDR2 SYGVNS. V dropped 4 bases and J dropped 7 bases, with 14 bases sitting between them. The CDR3 length is 13 residues. This clonotype was seen at least ten times. The sample here was PBMCs, taken 15 days after the yellow fever booster vaccination. This clonotype originated in a young man who received the YFV17D yellow fever vaccine. J is TRBJ2-7 and V is TRBV25-1; no definite D call. CDR3 loop: CASSGDRSWEQYF. For the CDR3, the DNA is TGTGCCAGCAGTGGGGATCGGTCCTGGGAGCAGTACTTC.